This T cell receptor (beta chain) comes out of a study of T cell responses to AZD1222 COVID-19 vaccine. The table came from immunoSEQ multiplex PCR; TCRdb's copy has only in-frame clones and leaves some out. The sample consists of about 150,000 clones, roughly nine tenths of them appearing once. As regards this clone: Its antigen remains unidentified.

The V gene lost 5 bases and the J gene lost 3 bases, with 17 bases spanning the gap. The CDR3 has 15 residues. CDR1 SGHAT and CDR2 FQNNGV come from the germline V gene. Second-dose intervals of approximately 4 or approximately 12 weeks were pooled. Study-level results: Reportedly, nearly half the spike-specific TCRs target unmutated variant regions. Mostly white British, mostly female donors; authors suggested clonal diversity may be underestimated.

The source is an adult who received the AZD1222 COVID-19 vaccine. Sequenced material: peripheral blood, taken 28 days after the second AZD1222 dose. The gene calls are TRBV11-2 and TRBJ2-7; perhaps TRBD2 as D (5 bases). CDR3 loop: CASSLYLTSDYEQYF. The CDR3 DNA reads TGTGCCAGCAGCCTGTACCTCACTAGTGACTACGAGCAGTACTTC.